Below, 28 T cell receptor beta chains from the same sample are listed, as sequenced in a study of T cells in Graves' hyperthyroidism and ophthalmopathy. TCR beta CDR3 region amplification was performed from RNA transcripts. HTBI primers were employed in a first-round RT-PCR of the TCR CDR3. TCRdb used MiXCR to reprocess the multiplex PCR reads, holding one entry per CDR3 protein. This sample carries 500,000 to 550,000 distinct CDR3 sequences, less than 25% of them seen once, and the ten largest clones take 26%. Sequencing was done on a sample of blood. All receptors derive from a man between 18 and 29 years old with Graves' hyperthyroidism.

This clonotype appeared a few times. The chain uses TRBV27 and TRBJ2-7; 9 positions match TRBD1. Trimming at V came to 5 bases and at J to 13 bases, leaving 9 bases not matched to a gene. Per the germline V gene, CDR1 is MNHEY and CDR2 is SMNVEV (reference sequence). This CDR3 is built from 12 residues. This CDR3 is CASSGTGRHVYF. The CDR3 DNA is TGTGCCAGCAGTGGGACAGGGAGGCATGTATACTTC.

Ten or more counts support this clonotype. The V gene is TRBV6-1, the J gene TRBJ2-7; TRBD2 is a possible D gene (5 bases). V lost 1 base and J lost 1, with 11 bases in between. Germline loops: CDR1 MNHNS, CDR2 SASEGT. The CDR3 is 15 residues long. The CDR3: CASSEEWTSSYEQYF. The DNA for the CDR3 is TGTGCCAGCAGTGAAGAATGGACTTCTTCCTACGAGCAGTACTTC.

This sequence joins TRBV6-1 and TRBJ1-1, with TRBD1 as a possible D gene (5 bases). CDR3 length equals 15 residues. Trimming stripped 6 bases from V and 1 base from J, with 15 bases between. Germline-derived CDR1 and CDR2 are MNHNS and SASEGT. CDR3 bases: TGTGCCAGCAGCACGGCCGAGACAGAGAACACTGAAGCTTTCTTT. It codes for CASSTAETENTEAFF.

This clonotype was observed many times. CDR3 sequence reads: CASSRDRGRSNYGYTF. The CDR3 nucleotides are TGTGCCAGCAGCCGGGACAGGGGCCGGTCGAACTATGGCTACACCTTC. J is TRBJ1-2 and V is TRBV2; 10 nucleotides line up with TRBD1. With V trimmed by 6 bases and J by 2 bases, 9 bases remained unmatched. Germline CDR1 and CDR2: SNHLY and FYNNEI. This CDR3 has 16 amino acids.

J is TRBJ2-5 and V is TRBV5-1; 10 bases agree with TRBD2. J was trimmed by 3 bases and V by 6 bases; bases with no gene match: 5. The CDR3 has 14 amino acids. CDR1 is SGHRS, CDR2 YFSETQ, per germline. Here the CDR3 reads CASTVAGGEETQYF. In nucleotides, the CDR3 is TGCGCCAGCACGGTAGCGGGGGGTGAAGAGACCCAGTACTTC.

This clonotype was seen many times. The chain employs TRBV2 and TRBJ1-1; no firm D call. The germline gives CDR1 SNHLY, CDR2 FYNNEI. The CDR3 sequence is 12 residues long. Trimming pared 7 bases from V and 10 bases from J, leaving 16 bases between. For the CDR3, the DNA is TGTGCCAGCACTTACCTGATGGGTGGAGCTTTCTTT. Amino acids: CASTYLMGGAFF.

This clonotype was detected only once. This may be a read error, as it is one base from a much larger clone. The chain carries TRBV10-3 and TRBJ2-2; 9 bases are a match to TRBD1. Germline trimming cut 7 bases from V and 3 bases from J; bases unmatched to any gene: 6. There are 15 residues in the CDR3. CDR1 ENHRY and CDR2 SYGVKD come from the germline V gene. CDR3 DNA sequence: TGTGCCATCACCCACAGGGGGCCTGACACCGGGGAGCTGTTTTTT. It specifies CAITHRGPDTGELFF.

Note on this clonotype: A read error may account for a junction end that differs from germline. V usage is TRBV6-1 and J usage is TRBJ2-2; D possibly matches TRBD1 or TRBD2 (5 bases each). The CDR3 sequence is 15 residues long. From germline, CDR1 is MNHNS and CDR2 SASEGT. This CDR3 is CASSEAPERDGDLFF. The DNA of the CDR3 is TGTGCCAGCAGTGAAGCCCCAGAGAGGGACGGGGATCTGTTTTTT.

At least ten counts were recorded for this clonotype. The rearrangement uses TRBV28 and TRBJ2-2, with a tentative D call TRBD1 (5 bases). Deletions cut 2 bases from V and 2 bases from J, with 9 bases between. The CDR3 has 15 residues. Germline V CDR1 and CDR2: MDHEN, SYDVKM. The chain's CDR3 is CASSLDSRNTGELFF. CDR3 DNA sequence: TGTGCCAGCAGTTTAGACAGTAGAAACACCGGGGAGCTGTTTTTT.

This clonotype was seen many times. This chain joins TRBV6-2 or TRBV6-3 and TRBJ2-7; D not resolved. V was shortened by 10 bases and J by 0 bases, with 19 bases between the two germline ends. The V gene's germline CDR1 is MNHEY and CDR2 SVGEGT. The CDR3 is 15 amino acids. The CDR3 nucleotides read TGTGCCACCCCCTCCGAGACAACCCTCTCCTACGAGCAGTACTTC. Translated, it gives CATPSETTLSYEQYF.

In this sample, this clonotype turned up many times. The CDR3 nucleotides read TGCAGCGTTGAAAGTATCGGCAGCGAGCAGTACTTC. It specifies CSVESIGSEQYF. This rearrangement joins TRBV29-1 to TRBJ2-7; D remains ambiguous. The germline V gene encodes CDR1 SQVTM and CDR2 ANQGSEA. The CDR3 sequence is 12 residues long. Trimming cost V 2 bases and J 6 bases, with 11 bases left between them.

In this sample, this clonotype turned up many times. The chain carries TRBV2 and TRBJ2-5; 10 nucleotides align to TRBD1. Germline CDR1 SNHLY, CDR2 FYNNEI. The trim removed 6 bases at V and 5 bases at J, leaving 3 bases unmatched. There are 13 residues in the CDR3. The CDR3 bases are TGTGCCAGCAGACCGGGACAGGGGGAGACCCAGTACTTC. Its protein is CASRPGQGETQYF.

Comment on this clonotype: A single base separates this from a much larger clone, so it may be a read error. The V call is TRBV27, the J call TRBJ1-2; a possible D gene is TRBD1 (6 bases). Germline values: CDR1 MNHEY, CDR2 SMNVEV (reference sequence). There are 13 residues in the CDR3. V was pared by 6 bases and J by 4 bases, with 12 bases between. The CDR3 DNA reads as TGTGCCAGCAGCGCTACAGGGCCCTATGGCTACACCTTC. Protein: CASSATGPYGYTF.

Many counts were recorded for this clonotype. The chain links TRBV12-5 to TRBJ2-5; D is unresolved. Between the trimmed V and J ends, which lost 0 bases and 5 bases, there was a span of 10 bases. CDR3 size: 14 residues. Germline V gene sequence: CDR1 LGHNT, CDR2 FRNRAP. This CDR3 reads CASGLVPPKETQYF. CDR3 DNA sequence: TGTGCTAGTGGTTTGGTCCCCCCGAAGGAGACCCAGTACTTC.

V gene TRBV9 combines with J gene TRBJ2-3, with no clear D. Germline-derived CDR1 and CDR2 are SGDLS and YYNGEE. This CDR3 has 14 amino acids. V dropped 3 bases and J dropped 0 bases, with 8 bases sitting between them. CDR3 sequence reads: CASSGNPSTDTQYF. In DNA form, the CDR3 reads TGTGCCAGCAGCGGGAATCCAAGCACAGATACGCAGTATTTT.

This clonotype was observed a few times. The chain is built from TRBV9 and TRBJ1-2; D ambiguous. The CDR3 has 14 residues. Germline loops: CDR1 SGDLS, CDR2 YYNGEE. V lost 7 bases to trimming and J lost 0 bases, with 13 bases between them. CDR3 nucleotide sequence: TGTGCCAGCGGCCATGCGTCCCCTAACTATGGCTACACCTTC. It is translated as CASGHASPNYGYTF.

The table lists this clonotype with a few counts. This chain connects TRBV4-1 to TRBJ2-4; perhaps D is TRBD1 or TRBD2 (5 bases each). The CDR3 length is 17 residues. The V gene's germline CDR1 is MGHRA and CDR2 YSYEKL. The V end was cut by 3 bases, the J end by 5 bases, with 20 bases between. The CDR3 loop is CASSHGGTLLPQNIQYF. The CDR3 nucleotides are TGCGCCAGCAGCCATGGTGGGACCCTCCTCCCCCAAAACATTCAGTACTTC.

This clonotype was observed at least ten times. The chain recombines TRBV9 with TRBJ1-1; no reliable D call. V dropped 0 bases and J dropped 11 bases, with 14 bases sitting between them. The CDR3 has 13 residues. From germline, CDR1 is SGDLS and CDR2 YYNGEE. The CDR3, as DNA: TGTGCCAGCAGCGTAGATGGTATAGATCGTGCTTTCTTT. It translates to CASSVDGIDRAFF.

The sample holds many counts of this clonotype. V is TRBV5-1 and J is TRBJ1-2; TRBD1 matches at 8 bases. CDR1 and CDR2 (germline): SGHRS, YFSETQ. After removal of 0 bases from V and 7 bases from J, the junction contained 2 bases not matched to a gene. The CDR3 runs 13 residues. The CDR3 coding sequence is TGCGCCAGCAGCTTGGGGGGGACAGGTGGCTACACCTTC. This sequence encodes CASSLGGTGGYTF.

This clonotype was seen at least ten times. J is TRBJ1-2 and V is TRBV5-6; 10 bases align to TRBD1. The CDR3 extends over 12 amino acids. The ends lost 3 bases at V and 8 bases at J; junction bases unmatched: 1. Germline values: CDR1 SGHDT, CDR2 YYEEEE. The CDR3 DNA reads as TGTGCCAGCAGCTGGGACAGGGGAGGCTACACCTTC. Translation gives CASSWDRGGYTF.

This clonotype showed up many times. CDR3 loop: CASSLQGEPQHF. The CDR3 nucleotides are TGTGCCAGCAGTCTACAGGGTGAGCCCCAGCATTTT. This rearrangement joins TRBV6-6 to TRBJ1-5, with D maybe TRBD1 (6 bases). The CDR3 consists of 12 residues. The V end lost 5 bases, the J end lost 8 bases, and 10 bases lay between the germline ends. Germline V lookup: CDR1 MNHNY, CDR2 SVGAGI (reference sequence).

Ten or more counts support this clonotype. The chain joins TRBV24-1 to TRBJ1-5; no reliable D call. The V gene lost 5 bases and the J gene lost 11 bases, with 15 bases spanning the gap. Germline V CDR1 and CDR2: KGHDR, SFDVKD. The CDR3 is made up of 13 amino acids. In DNA form, the CDR3 reads TGTGCCACCAGTGCGGACCTTTATGGGTCCCAGCATTTT. The encoded protein is CATSADLYGSQHF.

This clonotype was found a few times. The V gene is TRBV27, the J gene TRBJ1-1, with 10 bases lining up with TRBD1. Trimming removed 2 bases from V and 11 bases from J; junction bases left unmatched: 5. The CDR3 runs to 13 residues. Per germline, CDR1 MNHEY and CDR2 SMNVEV (reference sequence). The CDR3 DNA follows: TGTGCCAGCAGTTTACCGGGACAGGGGTCCGCTTTCTTT. Translation: CASSLPGQGSAFF.

This clonotype was observed at least ten times. The chain recombines TRBV12-3 or TRBV12-4 with TRBJ2-7, with a weak D call TRBD2 (5 bases). Trimming removed 3 bases at V and 3 bases at J, with 15 bases between. The CDR3 contains 15 residues. The CDR3 DNA follows: TGTGCCAGCAGTTTCCATGGACTGAGAAACTACGAGCAGTACTTC. Residues: CASSFHGLRNYEQYF.

The rearrangement joins TRBV2 to TRBJ2-7; 8 bases match TRBD2. This CDR3 has 15 residues. V trimming: 6 bases; J trimming: 1 base; junction bases outside the gene matches: 8. Germline loops: CDR1 SNHLY, CDR2 FYNNEI. The CDR3, as DNA: TGTGCCAGCAGGGAAAGACTAGCGCTTTCCTACGAGCAGTACTTC. Translating gives CASRERLALSYEQYF.

In this sample, this clonotype turned up many times. The chain employs TRBV19 and TRBJ1-3; TRBD1 might be the D (6 bases). The CDR3 consists of 12 residues. The germline gives CDR1 LNHDA, CDR2 SQIVND (reference sequence). V lost 9 bases and J 4 bases, leaving 10 bases between the germline ends. The CDR3 region is CASRTVGNTIYF. DNA of the CDR3: TGTGCCAGCCGGACAGTGGGAAACACCATATATTTT.

This clonotype was picked up many times. J is TRBJ1-5 and V is TRBV12-3 or TRBV12-4; D call uncertain. This CDR3 spans 12 amino acids. Trimming removed 5 bases from V and 10 bases from J, with 12 bases in between. CDR3 protein: CASSHLFNPQHF. Written as DNA, the CDR3 is TGTGCCAGCAGTCATCTCTTCAACCCCCAGCATTTT.

On this clonotype itself: A read error may produce the germline difference seen at one junction end. V gene TRBV5-1 combines with J gene TRBJ2-5; unclear D gene. The CDR3 is 13 residues long. Germline-derived CDR1 and CDR2 are SGHRS and YFSETQ. The CDR3 DNA reads TGCGCCAGCAGCGTACAAGACGGAGAGACCGAGTACTTC. Protein: CASSVQDGETEYF.